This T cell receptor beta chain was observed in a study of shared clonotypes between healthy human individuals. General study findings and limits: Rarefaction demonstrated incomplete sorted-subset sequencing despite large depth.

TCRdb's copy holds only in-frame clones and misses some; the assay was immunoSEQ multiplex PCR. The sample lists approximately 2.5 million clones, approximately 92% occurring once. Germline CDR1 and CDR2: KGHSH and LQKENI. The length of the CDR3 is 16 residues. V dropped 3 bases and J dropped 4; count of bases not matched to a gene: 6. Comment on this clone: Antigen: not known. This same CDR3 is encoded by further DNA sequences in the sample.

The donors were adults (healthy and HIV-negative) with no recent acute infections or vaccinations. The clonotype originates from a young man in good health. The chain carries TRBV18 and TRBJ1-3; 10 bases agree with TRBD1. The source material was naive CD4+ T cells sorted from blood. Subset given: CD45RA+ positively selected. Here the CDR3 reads CASSPPGQGTGNTIYF. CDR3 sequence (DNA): TGTGCCAGCTCACCGCCGGGACAGGGGACCGGAAACACCATATATTTT.